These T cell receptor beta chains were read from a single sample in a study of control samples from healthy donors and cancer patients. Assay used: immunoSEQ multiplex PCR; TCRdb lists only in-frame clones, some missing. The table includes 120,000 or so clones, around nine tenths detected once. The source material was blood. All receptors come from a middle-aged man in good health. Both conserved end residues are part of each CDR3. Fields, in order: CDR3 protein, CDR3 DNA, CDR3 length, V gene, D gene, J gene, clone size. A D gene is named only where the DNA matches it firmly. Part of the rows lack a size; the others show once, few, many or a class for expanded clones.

CDR3aa: CASSSIGAGGYTF
CDR3nt: TGTGCCAGCAGTTCCATAGGGGCGGGAGGCTACACCTTC
len: 13
v_gene: TRBV27
d_gene: NA
j_gene: TRBJ1-2
abundance: NA

CDR3aa: CASSFRTDNSPLHF
CDR3nt: TGCGCCAGCAGCTTTAGGACGGATAATTCACCCCTCCACTTT
len: 14
v_gene: TRBV5-1
d_gene: NA
j_gene: TRBJ1-6
abundance: NA

CDR3aa: CASSPRSSKQETQYF
CDR3nt: TGTGCCAGCAGCCCGCGGTCTAGCAAACAAGAGACCCAGTACTTC
len: 15
v_gene: TRBV11-2
d_gene: NA
j_gene: TRBJ2-5
abundance: NA

CDR3aa: CASSEQGASSEAFF
CDR3nt: TGTGCCAGCAGTGAACAGGGGGCTAGCTCTGAAGCTTTCTTT
len: 14
v_gene: TRBV6-4
d_gene: TRBD1
j_gene: TRBJ1-1
abundance: NA

CDR3aa: CASSSDRGSNQPQHF
CDR3nt: TGTGCCAGCAGTTCGGACAGGGGAAGCAATCAGCCCCAGCATTTT
len: 15
v_gene: TRBV6-5
d_gene: TRBD1
j_gene: TRBJ1-5
abundance: once

CDR3aa: CASSLDRRTSSGNTIYF
CDR3nt: TGTGCCAGCAGCTTGGATCGCCGAACTAGCTCTGGAAACACCATATATTTT
len: 17
v_gene: TRBV5-6
d_gene: NA
j_gene: TRBJ1-3
abundance: NA

CDR3aa: CASSPGAGGSYEQYF
CDR3nt: TGTGCCAGCAGCCCAGGGGCGGGGGGCTCCTACGAGCAGTACTTC
len: 15
v_gene: TRBV6-5
d_gene: TRBD2
j_gene: TRBJ2-7
abundance: NA

CDR3aa: CASSPGGDGTQYF
CDR3nt: TGTGCCAGCAGTCCAGGAGGGGACGGGACCCAGTACTTC
len: 13
v_gene: TRBV7-2
d_gene: NA
j_gene: TRBJ2-5
abundance: NA

CDR3aa: CASSQLAGDMYEQYF
CDR3nt: TGTGCCAGCAGCCAACTAGCGGGGGACATGTATGAGCAGTACTTC
len: 15
v_gene: TRBV7-2
d_gene: TRBD2
j_gene: TRBJ2-7
abundance: NA

CDR3aa: CASSGSRNTGELFF
CDR3nt: TGTGCCAGCAGCGGCAGCCGGAACACCGGGGAGCTGTTTTTT
len: 14
v_gene: TRBV9
d_gene: NA
j_gene: TRBJ2-2
abundance: NA

CDR3aa: CASSDYGYRAQYF
CDR3nt: TGTGCCAGCAGTGACTATGGATATCGGGCCCAGTACTTC
len: 13
v_gene: TRBV6-4
d_gene: NA
j_gene: TRBJ2-5
abundance: NA

CDR3aa: CASSPLGKNIQYF
CDR3nt: TGTGCCAGCAGCCCACTTGGCAAAAACATTCAGTACTTC
len: 13
v_gene: TRBV7-8
d_gene: NA
j_gene: TRBJ2-4
abundance: NA

CDR3aa: CASSYRTGRTEAFF
CDR3nt: TGTGCCAGCAGCTACCGGACCGGACGGACTGAAGCTTTCTTT
len: 14
v_gene: TRBV13
d_gene: NA
j_gene: TRBJ1-1
abundance: NA

CDR3aa: CASSSGLAGGYEQYF
CDR3nt: TGTGCCAGCAGCTCGGGACTAGCGGGGGGTTACGAGCAGTACTTC
len: 15
v_gene: TRBV5-6
d_gene: TRBD2
j_gene: TRBJ2-7
abundance: once

CDR3aa: CASSGGGQRVSFF
CDR3nt: TGCGCCAGCAGTGGGGGCGGCCAAAGGGTCTCTTTCTTT
len: 13
v_gene: TRBV10-2
d_gene: NA
j_gene: TRBJ1-1
abundance: NA

CDR3aa: CASSQQGNTEAFF
CDR3nt: TGTGCCAGCAGCCAACAGGGTAACACTGAAGCTTTCTTT
len: 13
v_gene: TRBV7-9
d_gene: NA
j_gene: TRBJ1-1
abundance: NA

CDR3aa: CASSWRQGVGDEQFF
CDR3nt: TGTGCCAGCAGCTGGAGACAGGGGGTCGGAGATGAGCAGTTCTTC
len: 15
v_gene: TRBV7-9
d_gene: TRBD1
j_gene: TRBJ2-1
abundance: many

CDR3aa: CASSFGKLYGYTF
CDR3nt: TGTGCCAGCAGTTTCGGAAAGTTATATGGCTACACCTTC
len: 13
v_gene: TRBV6-2/TRBV6-3
d_gene: NA
j_gene: TRBJ1-2
abundance: NA

CDR3aa: CATSRGQVNQPQHF
CDR3nt: TGTGCCACCAGCAGAGGACAGGTCAATCAGCCCCAGCATTTT
len: 14
v_gene: TRBV15
d_gene: NA
j_gene: TRBJ1-5
abundance: NA

CDR3aa: CASSPRLAGVDTQYF
CDR3nt: TGCGCCAGCAGCCCCCGACTAGCTGGGGTGGATACGCAGTATTTT
len: 15
v_gene: TRBV4-3
d_gene: TRBD2
j_gene: TRBJ2-3
abundance: NA

CDR3aa: CASSLKPGINSPLHF
CDR3nt: TGTGCCAGCAGCTTGAAACCGGGGATCAATTCACCCCTCCACTTT
len: 15
v_gene: TRBV7-2
d_gene: NA
j_gene: TRBJ1-6
abundance: NA

CDR3aa: CASSLGTGDARSGNTIYF
CDR3nt: TGCGCCAGCAGCTTAGGGACAGGGGACGCCCGATCTGGAAACACCATATATTTT
len: 18
v_gene: TRBV5-1
d_gene: TRBD1
j_gene: TRBJ1-3
abundance: NA

CDR3aa: CASSRTGGPGEKLFF
CDR3nt: TGTGCCAGCAGCCGGACAGGGGGCCCTGGTGAAAAACTGTTTTTT
len: 15
v_gene: TRBV7-3
d_gene: TRBD1
j_gene: TRBJ1-4
abundance: NA

CDR3aa: CASSRTGGYTF
CDR3nt: TGTGCCAGCAGCCGGACAGGTGGCTACACCTTC
len: 11
v_gene: TRBV7-9
d_gene: TRBD1
j_gene: TRBJ1-2
abundance: NA

CDR3aa: CASSRGGLGNTQYF
CDR3nt: TGTGCCAGCAGTCGCGGGGGACTGGGGAATACGCAGTATTTT
len: 14
v_gene: TRBV25-1
d_gene: TRBD2
j_gene: TRBJ2-3
abundance: NA

CDR3aa: CASSLDGQREQFF
CDR3nt: TGTGCCAGCAGCTTGGACGGACAGCGGGAGCAGTTCTTC
len: 13
v_gene: TRBV5-5
d_gene: NA
j_gene: TRBJ2-1
abundance: NA

CDR3aa: CASSLGGDNEQFF
CDR3nt: TGCGCCAGCAGCTTGGGTGGCGACAATGAGCAGTTCTTC
len: 13
v_gene: TRBV5-1
d_gene: NA
j_gene: TRBJ2-1
abundance: NA

CDR3aa: CASSLGQDNEQFF
CDR3nt: TGTGCCAGCAGCTTAGGGCAGGACAATGAGCAGTTCTTC
len: 13
v_gene: TRBV7-3
d_gene: NA
j_gene: TRBJ2-1
abundance: NA

CDR3aa: CASSADRARNTIYF
CDR3nt: TGTGCCAGCAGTGCAGACAGGGCTCGAAACACCATATATTTT
len: 14
v_gene: TRBV25-1
d_gene: TRBD1
j_gene: TRBJ1-3
abundance: NA

CDR3aa: CASSPFRENTEAFF
CDR3nt: TGTGCCAGCAGCCCATTCAGGGAGAACACTGAAGCTTTCTTT
len: 14
v_gene: TRBV7-2
d_gene: NA
j_gene: TRBJ1-1
abundance: few

CDR3aa: CASRVGGAETQYF
CDR3nt: TGTGCCAGCAGGGTCGGCGGGGCGGAGACCCAGTACTTC
len: 13
v_gene: TRBV7-8
d_gene: NA
j_gene: TRBJ2-5
abundance: NA

CDR3aa: CASSLALQGSYGELFF
CDR3nt: TGTGCCAGCAGCTTGGCCCTACAGGGAAGTTACGGGGAGCTGTTTTTT
len: 16
v_gene: TRBV5-6
d_gene: NA
j_gene: TRBJ2-2
abundance: once

CDR3aa: CASNPTGHTEAFF
CDR3nt: TGTGCCAGCAATCCGACAGGGCATACTGAAGCTTTCTTT
len: 13
v_gene: TRBV2
d_gene: TRBD1
j_gene: TRBJ1-1
abundance: NA

CDR3aa: CASSTPGGPNEKLFF
CDR3nt: TGCGCCAGCTCCACACCCGGTGGACCTAATGAAAAACTGTTTTTT
len: 15
v_gene: TRBV5-1
d_gene: NA
j_gene: TRBJ1-4
abundance: once

CDR3aa: CASSLESVPYEQYF
CDR3nt: TGTGCCAGCAGCTTGGAATCAGTGCCCTACGAGCAGTACTTC
len: 14
v_gene: TRBV5-5
d_gene: NA
j_gene: TRBJ2-7
abundance: NA

CDR3aa: CASRSSRTTRNEKLFF
CDR3nt: TGTGCCAGCAGGAGCAGCAGAACCACTAGGAATGAAAAACTGTTTTTT
len: 16
v_gene: TRBV2
d_gene: NA
j_gene: TRBJ1-4
abundance: NA

CDR3aa: CAWAGGPGDTQYF
CDR3nt: TGTGCCTGGGCCGGCGGTCCCGGAGATACGCAGTATTTT
len: 13
v_gene: TRBV30
d_gene: NA
j_gene: TRBJ2-3
abundance: NA

CDR3aa: CASSESRGQNTEAFF
CDR3nt: TGCGCCAGCAGTGAGTCAAGGGGTCAGAACACTGAAGCTTTCTTT
len: 15
v_gene: TRBV10-1
d_gene: NA
j_gene: TRBJ1-1
abundance: NA

CDR3aa: CASSLGGISSYNEQFF
CDR3nt: TGTGCCAGCAGTTTAGGGGGGATCAGCTCCTACAATGAGCAGTTCTTC
len: 16
v_gene: TRBV6-4
d_gene: NA
j_gene: TRBJ2-1
abundance: NA

CDR3aa: CASSPRAGQGRMNTEAFF
CDR3nt: TGTGCCAGCAGCCCAAGGGCGGGACAGGGTAGGATGAACACTGAAGCTTTCTTT
len: 18
v_gene: TRBV7-2
d_gene: TRBD1
j_gene: TRBJ1-1
abundance: NA

CDR3aa: CASRRGVGGNQPQHF
CDR3nt: TGTGCCAGTAGGAGAGGGGTGGGGGGCAATCAGCCCCAGCATTTT
len: 15
v_gene: TRBV19
d_gene: NA
j_gene: TRBJ1-5
abundance: NA

CDR3aa: CASSFRTSTDTQYF
CDR3nt: TGTGCCAGCAGCTTCCGGACTAGCACAGATACGCAGTATTTT
len: 14
v_gene: TRBV3-1/TRBV3-2
d_gene: NA
j_gene: TRBJ2-3
abundance: NA

CDR3aa: CASSVGGAGGQDTQYF
CDR3nt: TGTGCCAGCAGCGTAGGGGGAGCGGGGGGGCAAGATACGCAGTATTTT
len: 16
v_gene: TRBV9
d_gene: TRBD2
j_gene: TRBJ2-3
abundance: NA

CDR3aa: CSVVDSNYGYTF
CDR3nt: TGCAGCGTTGTGGACAGCAACTATGGCTACACCTTC
len: 12
v_gene: TRBV29-1
d_gene: NA
j_gene: TRBJ1-2
abundance: NA

CDR3aa: CASSQGTGMAYGYTF
CDR3nt: TGCGCCAGCAGCCAAGGTACAGGGATGGCTTATGGCTACACCTTC
len: 15
v_gene: TRBV4-3
d_gene: NA
j_gene: TRBJ1-2
abundance: NA

CDR3aa: CASSQIEGRTEQFF
CDR3nt: TGTGCCAGCAGCCAAATTGAAGGGAGAACTGAGCAGTTCTTC
len: 14
v_gene: TRBV3-1/TRBV3-2
d_gene: NA
j_gene: TRBJ2-1
abundance: NA

CDR3aa: CASSLPGVREQYF
CDR3nt: TGTGCCAGCAGCTTACCAGGGGTGAGAGAGCAGTACTTC
len: 13
v_gene: TRBV11-3
d_gene: NA
j_gene: TRBJ2-7
abundance: NA

CDR3aa: CATSERWDEQFF
CDR3nt: TGTGCCACCAGTGAAAGATGGGATGAGCAGTTCTTC
len: 12
v_gene: TRBV24-1
d_gene: NA
j_gene: TRBJ2-1
abundance: NA

CDR3aa: CASSLAGTGVDTQYF
CDR3nt: TGCGCCAGCAGCTTGGCCGGGACAGGGGTCGATACGCAGTATTTT
len: 15
v_gene: TRBV5-1
d_gene: TRBD1
j_gene: TRBJ2-3
abundance: NA

CDR3aa: CASSDSLNYGYTF
CDR3nt: TGTGCCAGTAGTGACAGCCTTAACTATGGCTACACCTTC
len: 13
v_gene: TRBV19
d_gene: NA
j_gene: TRBJ1-2
abundance: NA

CDR3aa: CASSQVDSFYQETQYF
CDR3nt: TGCGCCAGCAGCCAAGTCGACAGCTTCTACCAAGAGACCCAGTACTTC
len: 16
v_gene: TRBV4-3
d_gene: NA
j_gene: TRBJ2-5
abundance: once

CDR3aa: CASSLTGQYTGELFF
CDR3nt: TGTGCCAGCAGCTTAACGGGACAATACACCGGGGAGCTGTTTTTT
len: 15
v_gene: TRBV7-6
d_gene: NA
j_gene: TRBJ2-2
abundance: NA

CDR3aa: CASSKGPPVKQYF
CDR3nt: TGTGCCAGCAGCAAAGGGCCCCCCGTAAAGCAGTACTTC
len: 13
v_gene: TRBV21-1
d_gene: NA
j_gene: TRBJ2-7
abundance: NA

CDR3aa: CASSSGRGTGAYGYTF
CDR3nt: TGCGCCAGCAGCTCGGGAAGAGGGACAGGAGCCTATGGCTACACCTTC
len: 16
v_gene: TRBV10-1
d_gene: TRBD1
j_gene: TRBJ1-2
abundance: NA

CDR3aa: CATIHEAVIQETQYF
CDR3nt: TGTGCCACCATTCATGAGGCAGTAATCCAAGAGACCCAGTACTTC
len: 15
v_gene: TRBV24-1
d_gene: NA
j_gene: TRBJ2-5
abundance: NA

CDR3aa: CASSFNPPSDRSGNTIYF
CDR3nt: TGTGCCAGCAGCTTTAATCCTCCTTCGGACCGCTCTGGAAACACCATATATTTT
len: 18
v_gene: TRBV14
d_gene: NA
j_gene: TRBJ1-3
abundance: NA

CDR3aa: CASSPQIGDSPLHF
CDR3nt: TGTGCCAGCTCACCACAAATAGGGGATTCACCCCTCCACTTT
len: 14
v_gene: TRBV18
d_gene: NA
j_gene: TRBJ1-6
abundance: NA

CDR3aa: CASSIQDSNQPQHF
CDR3nt: TGTGCCAGCTCAATCCAGGATAGCAATCAGCCCCAGCATTTT
len: 14
v_gene: TRBV18
d_gene: NA
j_gene: TRBJ1-5
abundance: NA

CDR3aa: CASSATGIVLGGNTIYF
CDR3nt: TGTGCCAGCAGCGCCACAGGGATAGTCTTAGGTGGAAACACCATATATTTT
len: 17
v_gene: TRBV9
d_gene: NA
j_gene: TRBJ1-3
abundance: NA